This TCR beta chain was captured in a study of shared clonotypes between healthy human individuals. Turning to the study itself: Researchers assigned three CD4 naive, three CD4 memory, two CD8 naive and one CD8 memory plate to each donor.

Method: immunoSEQ multiplex PCR; TCRdb's copy keeps in-frame clones and lacks some. The repertoire consists of roughly 2 million clones, with roughly 95% occurring once and the leading ten covering roughly 0.13%. CDR3 length: 14 amino acids. Germline V gives CDR1 SGHRS, CDR2 YFSETQ. J gave up 4 bases and V 4 bases, and 7 bases lay outside the gene matches. The J gene is TRBJ2-7, the V gene TRBV5-1; TRBD2 aligns across 8 bases. Sample: naive CD4+ T cells sorted from blood. Subset defined: CD45RA+ positively selected. The receptor was derived from a man younger than 35 in good health. The DNA of the CDR3 is TGCGCCAGCAGCAACGGACTAGCTCGTTACGAGCAGTACTTC. Protein: CASSNGLARYEQYF.